This TCR beta chain was recovered during a study of blood T cell repertoires in COVID-19. On the study more broadly: From the United States, Italy and Spain came samples of acute and convalescent COVID-19.

Germline loops: CDR1 MNHNY, CDR2 SVGAGI (reference sequence). Trimming left V 2 bases short and J 1 base short, with 11 bases between. The CDR3 runs 15 residues. As processed by the authors: Reference gene primers were amplified, and this amplification served to estimate nucleated cell counts. Repertoires were generated with immunoSEQ multiplex PCR, while TCRdb's copy carries only in-frame clones and drops some. Clone size and the V and J calls come from that table; the DNA yielded D and trimming. This table has about 41,000 clones, about 85% appearing once. This clonotype was obtained from a man aged 55 to 70 with acute or convalescent COVID-19. V and J are TRBV6-6 and TRBJ1-2; D uncertain. Source material: peripheral blood. Here the CDR3 reads CASSYSPGHNYGYTF. The CDR3 bases are TGTGCCAGCAGTTACAGCCCAGGTCATAACTATGGCTACACCTTC.